Below are 14 T cell receptor beta chains sequenced from a single sample in a study of cytomegalovirus exposure and HLA in healthy donors. The PCR made use of 60 Vbeta and 13 Jbeta primers. Data came from immunoSEQ multiplex PCR; TCRdb stores just in-frame clones and leaves some out. This table has some 120,000 clones, roughly 9% appearing once. The sequencing input was PBMCs. Source of these receptors: a man aged 25 to 45 in good health and CMV-seronegative.

The chain uses TRBV6-1 and TRBJ1-5; 10 bases fit TRBD1. The ends lost 2 bases at V and 6 bases at J; junction bases unmatched: 4. This CDR3 spans 15 amino acids. The germline CDR1 and CDR2 sequences are MNHNS and SASEGT. DNA for the CDR3: TGTGCCAGCAGTGAATGGACAGGGGGTGGTCAGCCCCAGCATTTT. It is translated as CASSEWTGGGQPQHF.

This chain uses TRBV29-1 with TRBJ1-1; the D is unclear. This CDR3 contains 13 residues. Germline CDR1 SQVTM, CDR2 ANQGSEA. V was shortened by 2 bases and J by 6 bases, with 13 bases between the two germline ends. The CDR3 DNA sequence: TGCAGCGTTGAAAAGCGGGCATCCGCTGAAGCTTTCTTT. Translated: CSVEKRASAEAFF.

The J gene is TRBJ2-1, the V gene TRBV9; TRBD2 matches at 12 bases. V lost 4 bases, J lost 6 bases, and 2 bases stayed unmatched. Germline-derived CDR1 and CDR2 are SGDLS and YYNGEE. This CDR3 has 14 amino acids. CDR3 in DNA: TGTGCCAGCAGCATGACTAGCGGGGGCAATGAGCAGTTCTTC. Translated, it gives CASSMTSGGNEQFF.

This clone came up a few times. The genes are TRBV7-9 and TRBJ2-3, with 13 nucleotides matching TRBD2. This CDR3 contains 17 residues. Trimming at V came to 3 bases and at J to 3 bases, leaving 6 bases not matched to a gene. Looked up from germline, CDR1 is SEHNR and CDR2 is FQNEAQ (reference sequence). The CDR3 loop reads CASSFDWTSGSTDTQYF. The DNA for the CDR3 is TGTGCCAGCAGCTTTGACTGGACTAGCGGGAGTACAGATACGCAGTATTTT.

Worth noting for this clone: One end of the junction fails to match germline, which may point to a read error. This chain links TRBV4-3 with TRBJ2-1; TRBD2 agrees at 10 bases. Germline V lookup: CDR1 LGHNA, CDR2 YSLEER. This CDR3 spans 15 amino acids. The CDR3 DNA sequence: TGCGCCAGCAGCCAAGATCCGGGACTAGCGAATGAGCAGCTCTTC. Amino acid sequence: CASSQDPGLANEQLF.

The gene calls are TRBV5-1 and TRBJ1-4; maybe TRBD1 (5 bases). Germline V gene sequence: CDR1 SGHRS, CDR2 YFSETQ. Between the trimmed V and J ends, which lost 2 bases and 5 bases, there was a span of 13 bases. The CDR3 extends over 15 amino acids. CDR3 DNA sequence: TGCGCCAGCAGCTTCTTCGGGACTGAGAATGAAAAACTGTTTTTT. Encoded protein: CASSFFGTENEKLFF.

This clone was seen a handful of times. The chain links TRBV28 to TRBJ2-2, with D unclear. V was trimmed by 5 bases and J by 1 base, leaving 8 bases between them. Per the germline V gene, CDR1 is MDHEN and CDR2 is SYDVKM. The CDR3 extends over 14 amino acids. CDR3 sequence (DNA): TGTGCCAGCAGTATAAACATGAACACCGGGGAGCTGTTTTTT. Translation: CASSINMNTGELFF.

This chain links TRBV5-6 with TRBJ1-1; 9 nucleotides align to TRBD1. Losses at the gene ends were 1 base for V and 3 bases for J; bases not matched to a gene: 7. The CDR3 is made up of 16 amino acids. Per germline, CDR1 SGHDT and CDR2 YYEEEE. The CDR3 DNA is TGTGCCAGCAGCTTGACAGGGGGCTTGAGTGACACTGAAGCTTTCTTT. Translated: CASSLTGGLSDTEAFF.

Concerning this clone: At one boundary the junction diverges from the germline segment, which might be a read error. This specimen includes other DNA sequences encoding the same CDR3. The chain recombines TRBV19 with TRBJ1-6, with D unresolved. CDR3 length: 13 residues. Germline assignment: CDR1 LNHDA and CDR2 SQIVND (reference sequence). CDR3 nucleotide sequence: TGTGCCAGTAGTATGAGGGAAAATTCCCCCCTCCACTTT. Protein product: CASSMRENSPLHF.

This rearrangement joins TRBV7-2 to TRBJ2-5, with D unclear. The J call is doubtful: the DNA matches TRBJ2-7 better. Germline values: CDR1 SGHTA, CDR2 FQGNSA. The CDR3 covers 11 residues. In DNA form, the CDR3 reads TGTGCCAGCAGATACTCCTACGAGCAGTACTTC. Residues: CASRYSYEQYF.

This clone was recorded a few times. The rearrangement links TRBV7-9 to TRBJ2-5, with 9 bases fitting TRBD2. Germline values: CDR1 SEHNR, CDR2 FQNEAQ (reference sequence). CDR3 length: 16 amino acids. After removal of 2 bases from V and 5 bases from J, the junction contained 9 bases not matched to a gene. The CDR3 spells CASSLLASGVSETQYF. The CDR3 bases are TGTGCCAGCAGCTTACTGGCTAGCGGGGTATCCGAGACCCAGTACTTC.

DNA for the CDR3: TGTGCCAGTAGCAATAACGCGGCCGGGACTAGCCGATCCTACGAGCAGTACTTC. Amino acids: CASSNNAAGTSRSYEQYF. The chain recombines TRBV19 with TRBJ2-7; 9 positions agree with TRBD2. The length of the CDR3 is 18 residues. The germline V gene encodes CDR1 LNHDA and CDR2 SQIVND (reference sequence). V was clipped by 6 bases and J by 1 base; unmatched bases: 16.

This clone has a handful of counts. The CDR3 DNA reads as TGTGCCAGCAGCTTACTCACTGAAGCTTTCTTT. Translation: CASSLLTEAFF. The chain uses TRBV13 and TRBJ1-1; no reliable D call. The ends were cut back, 2 bases at V and 4 bases at J, with 2 bases in the middle. Germline CDR1 is PRHDT and CDR2 is FYEKMQ (reference sequence). The CDR3 consists of 11 residues.

This clone was counted a few times. Here the CDR3 omits its conserved ending phenylalanine or tryptophan, so a read error is the likely source. No DNA is shown, since the ends of the CDR3 on it are uncertain; the CDR3 is the one TCRdb lists. This chain uses TRBV10-1 with TRBJ2-7; the table names TRBD2, a call not compared with the DNA. Germline V gene data show CDR1 as WNHNN and CDR2 as SYGVQD (reference sequence). The CDR3 adds up to 8 amino acids, both ends counted. CDR3 in amino acids: CASIAGYP.